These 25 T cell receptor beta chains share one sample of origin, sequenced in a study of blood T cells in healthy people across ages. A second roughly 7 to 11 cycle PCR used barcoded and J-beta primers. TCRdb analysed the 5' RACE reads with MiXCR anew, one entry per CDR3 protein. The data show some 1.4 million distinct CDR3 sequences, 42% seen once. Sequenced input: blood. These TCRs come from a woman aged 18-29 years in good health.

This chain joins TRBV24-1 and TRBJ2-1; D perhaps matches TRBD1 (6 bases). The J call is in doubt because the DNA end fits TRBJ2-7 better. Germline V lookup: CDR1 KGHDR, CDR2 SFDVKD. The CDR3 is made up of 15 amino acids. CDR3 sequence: CATSVGRGPYNEQYF. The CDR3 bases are TGTGCCACCAGTGTGGGCAGGGGACCCTACAATGAGCAGTACTTC.

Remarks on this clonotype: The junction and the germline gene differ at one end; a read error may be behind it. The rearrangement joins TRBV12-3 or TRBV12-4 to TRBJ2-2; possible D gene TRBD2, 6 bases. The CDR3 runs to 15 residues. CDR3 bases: TGTGCCAGCAGTTTGGCGGGACGGAACACCGGGGGGCTGTTTTTT. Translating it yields CASSLAGRNTGGLFF.

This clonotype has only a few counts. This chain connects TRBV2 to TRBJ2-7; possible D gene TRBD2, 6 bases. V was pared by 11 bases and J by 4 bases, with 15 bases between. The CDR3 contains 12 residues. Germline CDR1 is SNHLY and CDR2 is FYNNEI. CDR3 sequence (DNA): TGTGCCGGGGGGATTGTTAGTTACGAGCAGTACTTC. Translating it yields CAGGIVSYEQYF.

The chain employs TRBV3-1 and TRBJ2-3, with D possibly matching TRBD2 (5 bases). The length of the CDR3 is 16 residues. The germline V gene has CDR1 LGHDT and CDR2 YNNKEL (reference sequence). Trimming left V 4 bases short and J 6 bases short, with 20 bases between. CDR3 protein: CASSPTSQRIKDTQYF. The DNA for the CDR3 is TGTGCCAGCAGCCCCACTTCACAGCGGATAAAGGATACGCAGTATTTT.

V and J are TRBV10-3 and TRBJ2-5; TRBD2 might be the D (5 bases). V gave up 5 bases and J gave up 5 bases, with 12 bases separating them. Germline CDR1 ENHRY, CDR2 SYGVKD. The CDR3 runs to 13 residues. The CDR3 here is CAISTTSFETQYF. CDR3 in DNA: TGTGCCATCAGTACCACTAGTTTCGAGACCCAGTACTTC.

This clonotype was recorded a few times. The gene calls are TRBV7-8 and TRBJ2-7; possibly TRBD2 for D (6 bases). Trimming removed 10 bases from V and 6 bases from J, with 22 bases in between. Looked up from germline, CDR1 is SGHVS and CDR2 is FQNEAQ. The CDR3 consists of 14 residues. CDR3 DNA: TGTGCCACCAAAGAGGAGGGAGGAAAAGGCGAGCAGTACTTC. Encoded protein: CATKEEGGKGEQYF.

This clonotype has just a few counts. The CDR3 spells CSARYQNYGYTF. As DNA, the CDR3 is TGCAGTGCCAGGTACCAGAACTATGGCTACACCTTC. The chain is built from TRBV20-1 and TRBJ1-2; D unresolved. Germline loops: CDR1 DFQATT, CDR2 SNEGSKA (reference sequence). This CDR3 contains 12 residues. Deletions cut 6 bases from V and 2 bases from J, with 10 bases between.

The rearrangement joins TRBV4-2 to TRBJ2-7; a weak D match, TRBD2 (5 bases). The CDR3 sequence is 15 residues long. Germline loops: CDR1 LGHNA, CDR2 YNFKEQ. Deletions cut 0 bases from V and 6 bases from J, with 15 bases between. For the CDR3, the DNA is TGTGCCAGCAGCCAAGATGGAACAGCGGAAGTCGAGCAGTACTTC. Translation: CASSQDGTAEVEQYF.

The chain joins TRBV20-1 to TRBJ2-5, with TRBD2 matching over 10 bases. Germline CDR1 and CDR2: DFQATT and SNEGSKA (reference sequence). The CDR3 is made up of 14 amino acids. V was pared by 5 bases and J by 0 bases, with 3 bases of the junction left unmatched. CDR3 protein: CSAASGSYQETQYF. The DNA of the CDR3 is TGCAGTGCTGCTAGCGGGAGCTACCAAGAGACCCAGTACTTC.

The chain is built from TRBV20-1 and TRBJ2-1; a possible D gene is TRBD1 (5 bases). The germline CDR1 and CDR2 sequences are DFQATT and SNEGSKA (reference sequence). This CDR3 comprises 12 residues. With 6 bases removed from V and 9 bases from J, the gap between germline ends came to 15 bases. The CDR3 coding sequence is TGCAGTGCCCATGCCACAGGTTTTGAGCAGTTCTTC. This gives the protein CSAHATGFEQFF.

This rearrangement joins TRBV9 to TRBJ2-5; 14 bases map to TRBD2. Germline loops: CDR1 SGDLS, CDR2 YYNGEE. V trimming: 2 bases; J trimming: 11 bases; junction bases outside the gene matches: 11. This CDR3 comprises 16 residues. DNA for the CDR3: TGTGCCAGCAGCGTCGGACTAGCGGGGGGTCGAAATGAGCAGTACTTC. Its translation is CASSVGLAGGRNEQYF. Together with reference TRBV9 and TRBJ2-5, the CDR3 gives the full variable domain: DSGVTQTPKHLITATGQRVTLRCSPRSGDLSVYWYQQSLDQGLQFLIQYYNGEERAKGNILERFSAQQFPDLHSELNLSSLELGDSALYFCASSVGLAGGRNEQYFGPGTRLLVL.

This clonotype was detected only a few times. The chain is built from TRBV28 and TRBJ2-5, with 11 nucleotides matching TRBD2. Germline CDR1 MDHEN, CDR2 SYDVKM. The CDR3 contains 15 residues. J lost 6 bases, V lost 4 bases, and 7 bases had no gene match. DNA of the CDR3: TGTGCCAGCAGTTCCCGACTAGCGGGGCTGCAGACCCAGTACTTC. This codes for CASSSRLAGLQTQYF. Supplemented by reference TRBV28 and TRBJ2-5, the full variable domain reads DVKVTQSSRYLVKRTGEKVFLECVQDMDHENMFWYRQDPGLGLRLIYFSYDVKMKEKGDIPEGYSVSREKKERFSLILESASTNQTSMYLCASSSRLAGLQTQYFGPGTRLLVL.

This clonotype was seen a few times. The CDR3 sequence: CASSPQAGWNTEAFF. DNA for the CDR3: TGCGCCAGCAGCCCCCAGGCGGGGTGGAACACTGAAGCTTTCTTT. J is TRBJ1-1 and V is TRBV4-1; D not resolved. CDR3 length equals 15 residues. Per the germline V gene, CDR1 is MGHRA and CDR2 is YSYEKL. V lost 4 bases and J 1 base, leaving 13 bases between the germline ends.

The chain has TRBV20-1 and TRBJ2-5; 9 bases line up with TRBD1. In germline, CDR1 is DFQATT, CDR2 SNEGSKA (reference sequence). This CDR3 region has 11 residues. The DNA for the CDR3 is TGCAGGGGGGACAGGGAAGAGACCCAGTACTTC. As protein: CRGDREETQYF.

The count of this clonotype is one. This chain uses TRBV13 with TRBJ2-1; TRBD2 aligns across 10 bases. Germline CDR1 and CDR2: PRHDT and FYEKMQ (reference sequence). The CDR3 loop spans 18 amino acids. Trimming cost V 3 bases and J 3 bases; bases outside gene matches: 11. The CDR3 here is CASSFSLLRLAGYNEQFF. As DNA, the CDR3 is TGTGCCAGCAGCTTTTCGTTGCTTCGACTAGCGGGCTACAATGAGCAGTTCTTC.

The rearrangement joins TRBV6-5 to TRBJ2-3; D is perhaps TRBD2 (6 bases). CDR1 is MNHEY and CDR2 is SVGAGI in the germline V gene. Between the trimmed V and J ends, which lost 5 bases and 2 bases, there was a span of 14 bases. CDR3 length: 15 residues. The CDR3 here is CASSRGKPTTDTQYF. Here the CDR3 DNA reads TGTGCCAGCAGTCGCGGGAAGCCGACCACAGATACGCAGTATTTT.

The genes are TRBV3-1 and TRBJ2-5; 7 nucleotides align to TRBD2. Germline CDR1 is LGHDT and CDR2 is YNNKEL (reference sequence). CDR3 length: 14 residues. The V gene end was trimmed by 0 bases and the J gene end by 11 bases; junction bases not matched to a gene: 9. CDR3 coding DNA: TGTGCCAGCAGCCAAGACTGGGGGGGGAGTGAGCAGTACTTC. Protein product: CASSQDWGGSEQYF.

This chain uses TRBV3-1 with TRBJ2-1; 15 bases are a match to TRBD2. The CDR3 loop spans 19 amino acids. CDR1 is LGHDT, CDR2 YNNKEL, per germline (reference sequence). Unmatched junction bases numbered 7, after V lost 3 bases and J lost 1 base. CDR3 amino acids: CASSHIGTSGGPSYNEQFF. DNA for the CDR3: TGTGCCAGCAGCCACATCGGGACTAGCGGGGGGCCTTCCTACAATGAGCAGTTCTTC.

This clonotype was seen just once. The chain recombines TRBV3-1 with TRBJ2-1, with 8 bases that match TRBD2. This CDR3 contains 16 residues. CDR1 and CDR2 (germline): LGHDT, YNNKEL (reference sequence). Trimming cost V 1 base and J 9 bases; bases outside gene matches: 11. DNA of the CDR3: TGTGCCAGCAGCCAAGTAAACGTCGGGAGGGCGGTTGAGCAGTTCTTC. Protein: CASSQVNVGRAVEQFF.

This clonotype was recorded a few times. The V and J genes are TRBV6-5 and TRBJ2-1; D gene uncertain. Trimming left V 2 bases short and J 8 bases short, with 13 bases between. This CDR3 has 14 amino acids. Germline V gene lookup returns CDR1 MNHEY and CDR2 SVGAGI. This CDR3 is CASSYGRIRDEQFF. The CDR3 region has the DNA TGTGCCAGCAGTTACGGGCGTATCCGGGATGAGCAGTTCTTC.

CDR3 in DNA: TGTGCCATCGGTTCAACAGGGGGAGGCACCGGGGAGCTGTTTTTT. It specifies CAIGSTGGGTGELFF. The chain combines TRBV10-3 with TRBJ2-2, with TRBD1 matching over 8 bases. CDR1 ENHRY and CDR2 SYGVKD come from the germline V gene. Unmatched junction bases numbered 9, after V lost 8 bases and J lost 4 bases. This CDR3 comprises 15 residues.

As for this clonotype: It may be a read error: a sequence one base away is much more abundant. The CDR3 here is CASWRRGSYNEQYF. The CDR3 DNA is TGTGCCAGCTGGCGGAGGGGCTCCTACAATGAGCAGTACTTC. The chain employs TRBV27 and TRBJ2-1; D possibly corresponds to TRBD2 (6 bases). The assigned J gene may be wrong: the sequence end matches TRBJ2-7 better. Looked up from germline, CDR1 is MNHEY and CDR2 is SMNVEV (reference sequence). The CDR3 has 14 residues.

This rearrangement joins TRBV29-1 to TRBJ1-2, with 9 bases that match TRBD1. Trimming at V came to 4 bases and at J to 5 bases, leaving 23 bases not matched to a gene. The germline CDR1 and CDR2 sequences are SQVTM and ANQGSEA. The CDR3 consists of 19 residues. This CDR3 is CSVVGRPGTGLLQGYGYTF. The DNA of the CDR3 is TGCAGCGTTGTCGGACGGCCGGGGACAGGGCTCCTTCAGGGGTATGGCTACACCTTC. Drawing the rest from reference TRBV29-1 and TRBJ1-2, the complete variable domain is SAVISQKPSRDICQRGTSLTIQCQVDSQVTMMFWYRQQPGQSLTLIATANQGSEATYESGFVIDKFPISRPNLTFSTLTVSNMSPEDSSIYLCSVVGRPGTGLLQGYGYTFGSGTRLTVV.

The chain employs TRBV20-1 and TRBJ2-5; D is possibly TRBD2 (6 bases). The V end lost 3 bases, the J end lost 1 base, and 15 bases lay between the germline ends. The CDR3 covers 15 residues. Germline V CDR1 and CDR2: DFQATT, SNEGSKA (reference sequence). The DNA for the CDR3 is TGCAGTGCTAGGTTGGGGGGAAAGATCCAAGAGACCCAGTACTTC. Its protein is CSARLGGKIQETQYF.

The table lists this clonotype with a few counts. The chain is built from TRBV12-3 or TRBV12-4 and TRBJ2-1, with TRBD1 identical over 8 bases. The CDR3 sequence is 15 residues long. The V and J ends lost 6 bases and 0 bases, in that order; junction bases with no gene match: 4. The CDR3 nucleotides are TGTGCCAGCAGCAAAACAGGGGGCTCCTACAATGAGCAGTTCTTC. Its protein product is CASSKTGGSYNEQFF.